This T cell receptor (beta chain) was obtained from a study of cytomegalovirus exposure and HLA in healthy donors. Broader study findings: Excluded were some V segments that proved indistinguishable, including TRBV6-2 and TRBV6-3. With high specificity and sensitivity, the classifier reportedly diagnosed cytomegalovirus status. The later analysis indicated that the majority of CMV-associated TCR beta chains appeared HLA-restricted.

A word on this clone: The antigen remains undetermined.

The study ran its PCR with 60 Vbeta and 13 Jbeta primers. Data came from immunoSEQ multiplex PCR; TCRdb stores just in-frame clones and leaves some out. The sample records roughly 100,000 clones, around 79% being singletons. The germline gives CDR1 SGDLS, CDR2 YYNGEE. The CDR3 runs 16 residues. Trimming took 0 bases from V and 5 from J; bases not matched to a gene: 5. Sequences were obtained from PBMCs. V and J are TRBV9 and TRBJ2-1; 10 nucleotides match TRBD2. This sequence was found in a woman aged 40 to 49 in good health and CMV-seronegative. Here the CDR3 DNA reads TGTGCCAGCAGCGTAGGTAGGGGACTAGCGAACAATGAGCAGTTCTTC. It specifies CASSVGRGLANNEQFF.